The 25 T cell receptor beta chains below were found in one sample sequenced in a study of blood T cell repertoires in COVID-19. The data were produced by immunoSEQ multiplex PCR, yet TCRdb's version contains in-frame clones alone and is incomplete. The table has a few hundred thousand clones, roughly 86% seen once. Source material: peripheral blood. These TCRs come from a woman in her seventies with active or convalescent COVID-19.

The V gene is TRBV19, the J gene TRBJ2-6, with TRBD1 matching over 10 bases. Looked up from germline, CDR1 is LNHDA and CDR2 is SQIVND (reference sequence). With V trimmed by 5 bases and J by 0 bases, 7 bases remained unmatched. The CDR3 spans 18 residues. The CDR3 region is CASSEGQGIGSGANVLTF. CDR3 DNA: TGTGCCAGTAGTGAGGGACAGGGGATCGGCTCTGGGGCCAACGTCCTGACTTTC.

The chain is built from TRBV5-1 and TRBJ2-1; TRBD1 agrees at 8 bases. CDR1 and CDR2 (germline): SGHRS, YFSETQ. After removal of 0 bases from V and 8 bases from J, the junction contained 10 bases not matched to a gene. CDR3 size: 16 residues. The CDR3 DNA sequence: TGCGCCAGCAGCTTGGTACTGACAGGGGACGGGGATGAGCAGTTCTTC. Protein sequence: CASSLVLTGDGDEQFF.

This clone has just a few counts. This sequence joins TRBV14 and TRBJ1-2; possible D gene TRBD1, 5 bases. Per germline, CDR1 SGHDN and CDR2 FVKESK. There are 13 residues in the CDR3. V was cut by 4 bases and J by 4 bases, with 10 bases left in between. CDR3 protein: CASSPGLIYGYTF. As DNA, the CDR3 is TGTGCCAGCAGCCCGGGACTGATCTATGGCTACACCTTC.

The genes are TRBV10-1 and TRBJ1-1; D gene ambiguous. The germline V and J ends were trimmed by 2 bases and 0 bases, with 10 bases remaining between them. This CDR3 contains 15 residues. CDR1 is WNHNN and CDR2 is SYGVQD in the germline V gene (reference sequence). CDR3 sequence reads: CASSEGQSMNTEAFF. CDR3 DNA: TGCGCCAGCAGTGAGGGCCAGTCCATGAACACTGAAGCTTTCTTT.

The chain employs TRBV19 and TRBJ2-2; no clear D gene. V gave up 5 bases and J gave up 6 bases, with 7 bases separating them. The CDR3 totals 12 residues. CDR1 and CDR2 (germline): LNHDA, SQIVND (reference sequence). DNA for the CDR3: TGTGCCAGTAGTTCCTACGCCGGGGAGCTGTTTTTT. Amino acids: CASSSYAGELFF.

CDR3 coding DNA: TGCAGGCCGGAGCCCCAGCATTTT. It specifies CRPEPQHF. The rearrangement uses TRBV20-1 and TRBJ1-5; no clear D gene. CDR3 length equals 8 residues. Germline-derived CDR1 and CDR2 are DFQATT and SNEGSKA (reference sequence).

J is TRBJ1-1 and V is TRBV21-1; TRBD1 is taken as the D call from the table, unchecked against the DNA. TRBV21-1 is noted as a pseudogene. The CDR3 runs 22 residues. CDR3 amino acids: CASSKRPLDPTGGERGHTEAFF. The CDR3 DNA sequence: TGTGCCAGCAGCAAAAGGCCCCTGGACCCGACAGGTGGGGAGAGGGGGCATACTGAAGCTTTCTTT.

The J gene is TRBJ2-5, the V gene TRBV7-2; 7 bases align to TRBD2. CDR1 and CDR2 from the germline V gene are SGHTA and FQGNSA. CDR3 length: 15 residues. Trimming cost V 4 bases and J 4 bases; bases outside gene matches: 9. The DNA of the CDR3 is TGTGCCAGCAGCTCCGACATGGGGGGGGTAGAGACCCAGTACTTC. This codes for CASSSDMGGVETQYF.

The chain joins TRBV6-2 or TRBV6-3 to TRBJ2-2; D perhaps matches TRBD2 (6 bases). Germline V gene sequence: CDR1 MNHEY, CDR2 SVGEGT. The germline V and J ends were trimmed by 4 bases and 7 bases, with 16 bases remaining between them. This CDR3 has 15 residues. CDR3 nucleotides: TGTGCCAGCAGTTCCCTGGCGGGATTGGGCGGGGAGCTGTTTTTT. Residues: CASSSLAGLGGELFF.

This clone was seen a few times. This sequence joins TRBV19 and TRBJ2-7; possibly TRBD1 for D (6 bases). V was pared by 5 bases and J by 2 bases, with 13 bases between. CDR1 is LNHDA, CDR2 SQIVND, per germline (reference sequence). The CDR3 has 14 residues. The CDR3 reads CASSLTGQTYEQYF. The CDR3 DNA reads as TGTGCCAGTAGTCTCACGGGACAAACCTACGAGCAGTACTTC. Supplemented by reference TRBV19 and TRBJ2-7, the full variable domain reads DGGITQSPKYLFRKEGQNVTLSCEQNLNHDAMYWYRQDPGQGLRLIYYSQIVNDFQKGDIAEGYSVSREKKESFPLTVTSAQKNPTAFYLCASSLTGQTYEQYFGPGTRLTVT.

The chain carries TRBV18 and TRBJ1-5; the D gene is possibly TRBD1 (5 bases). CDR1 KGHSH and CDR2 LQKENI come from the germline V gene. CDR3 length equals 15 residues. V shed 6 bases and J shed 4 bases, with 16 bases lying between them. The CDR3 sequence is CASSFNAQVNQPQHF. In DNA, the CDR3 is TGTGCCAGCTCCTTCAATGCACAGGTAAATCAGCCCCAGCATTTT. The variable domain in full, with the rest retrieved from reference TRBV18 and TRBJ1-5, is NAGVMQNPRHLVRRRGQEARLRCSPMKGHSHVYWYRQLPEEGLKFMVYLQKENIIDESGMPKERFSAEFPKEGPSILRIQQVVRGDSAAYFCASSFNAQVNQPQHFGDGTRLSIL.

Here the CDR3 reads CASSPPPGGNTEAFF. The CDR3 DNA follows: TGTGCCAGCTCACCACCCCCGGGAGGGAACACTGAAGCTTTCTTT. V usage is TRBV18 and J usage is TRBJ1-1; no firm D call. This CDR3 has 15 amino acids. Germline V CDR1 and CDR2: KGHSH, LQKENI. The germline V and J ends were trimmed by 0 bases and 1 base, with 9 bases remaining between them.

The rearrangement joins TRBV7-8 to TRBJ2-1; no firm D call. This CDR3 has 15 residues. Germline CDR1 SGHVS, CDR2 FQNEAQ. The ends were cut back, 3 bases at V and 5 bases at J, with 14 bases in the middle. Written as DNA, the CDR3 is TGTGCCAGCAGCTTGCCCCCCTTGCCGGACAATGAGCAGTTCTTC. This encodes CASSLPPLPDNEQFF.

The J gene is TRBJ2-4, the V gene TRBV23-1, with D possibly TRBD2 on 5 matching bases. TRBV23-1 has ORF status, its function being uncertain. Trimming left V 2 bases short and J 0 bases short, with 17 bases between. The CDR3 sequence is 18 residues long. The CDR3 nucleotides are TGCGCCAGCAGTCAACCGCGACGGGAATTACTAGCCAAAAACATTCAGTACTTC. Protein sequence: CASSQPRRELLAKNIQYF.

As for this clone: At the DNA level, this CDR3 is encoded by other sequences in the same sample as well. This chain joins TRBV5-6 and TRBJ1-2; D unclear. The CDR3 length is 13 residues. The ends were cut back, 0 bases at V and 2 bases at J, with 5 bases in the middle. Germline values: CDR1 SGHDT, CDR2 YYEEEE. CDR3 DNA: TGTGCCAGCAGCTTGGGCAGGAACTATGGCTACACCTTC. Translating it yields CASSLGRNYGYTF.

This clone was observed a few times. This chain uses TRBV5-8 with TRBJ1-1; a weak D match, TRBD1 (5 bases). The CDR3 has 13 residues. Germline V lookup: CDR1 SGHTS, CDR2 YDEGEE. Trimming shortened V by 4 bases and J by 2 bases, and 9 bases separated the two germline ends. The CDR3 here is CASSLTDNTEAFF. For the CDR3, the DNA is TGTGCCAGCAGCCTGACAGACAACACTGAAGCTTTCTTT.

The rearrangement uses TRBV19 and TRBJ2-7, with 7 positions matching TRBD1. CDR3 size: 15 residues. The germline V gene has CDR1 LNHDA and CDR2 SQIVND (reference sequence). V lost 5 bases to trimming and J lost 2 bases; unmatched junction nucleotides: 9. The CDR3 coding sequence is TGTGCCAGTAGTGCCAAACAGGGGCCGACCTACGAGCAGTACTTC. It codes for CASSAKQGPTYEQYF.

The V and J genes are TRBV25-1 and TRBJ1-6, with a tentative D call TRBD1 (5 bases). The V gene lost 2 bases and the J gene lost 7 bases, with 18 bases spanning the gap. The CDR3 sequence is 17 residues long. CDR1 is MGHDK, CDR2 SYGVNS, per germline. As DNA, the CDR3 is TGTGCCAGCAGTGAAGACAGATCCACGGGGGTCAATTCACCCCTCCACTTT. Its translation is CASSEDRSTGVNSPLHF.

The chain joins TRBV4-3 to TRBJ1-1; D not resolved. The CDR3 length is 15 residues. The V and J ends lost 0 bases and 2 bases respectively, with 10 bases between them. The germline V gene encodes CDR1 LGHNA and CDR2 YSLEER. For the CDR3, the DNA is TGCGCCAGCAGCCAAGATTTCAGGTACAACACTGAAGCTTTCTTT. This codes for CASSQDFRYNTEAFF.

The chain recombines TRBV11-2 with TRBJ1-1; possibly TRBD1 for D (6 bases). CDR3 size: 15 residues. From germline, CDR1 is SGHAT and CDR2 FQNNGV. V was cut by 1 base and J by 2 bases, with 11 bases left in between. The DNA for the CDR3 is TGTGCCAGCAGCTTAGTCACAGGGAGCAACACTGAAGCTTTCTTT. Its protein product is CASSLVTGSNTEAFF.

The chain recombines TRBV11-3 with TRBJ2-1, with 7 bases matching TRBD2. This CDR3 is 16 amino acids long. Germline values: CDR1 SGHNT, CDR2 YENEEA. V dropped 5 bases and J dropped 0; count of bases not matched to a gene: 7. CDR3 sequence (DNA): TGTGCCAGCAGCCCGCGGGGGACCAACTCCTACAATGAGCAGTTCTTC. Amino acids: CASSPRGTNSYNEQFF.

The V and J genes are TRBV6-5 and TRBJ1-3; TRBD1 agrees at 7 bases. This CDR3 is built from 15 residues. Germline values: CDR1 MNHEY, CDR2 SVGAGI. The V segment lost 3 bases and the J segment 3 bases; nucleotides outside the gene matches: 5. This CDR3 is CASSYHDRVGNTIYF. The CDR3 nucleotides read TGTGCCAGCAGTTATCATGACAGGGTTGGAAACACCATATATTTT.

This CDR3 reads CAISEAFGGVNGANVLTF. The DNA of the CDR3 is TGTGCCATCAGTGAGGCGTTTGGCGGGGTGAATGGGGCCAACGTCCTGACTTTC. The chain links TRBV10-3 to TRBJ2-6; maybe TRBD2 (6 bases). CDR1 ENHRY and CDR2 SYGVKD come from the germline V gene. The V end was cut by 2 bases, the J end by 3 bases, with 17 bases between. The CDR3 totals 18 residues.

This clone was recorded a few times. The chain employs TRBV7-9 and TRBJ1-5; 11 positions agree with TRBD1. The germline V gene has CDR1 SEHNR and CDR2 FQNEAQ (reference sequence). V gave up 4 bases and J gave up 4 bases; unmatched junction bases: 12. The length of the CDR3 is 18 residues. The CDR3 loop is CASSSHRVGTGGNQPQHF. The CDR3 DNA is TGTGCCAGCAGCTCTCATCGGGTCGGGACAGGGGGTAATCAGCCCCAGCATTTT.

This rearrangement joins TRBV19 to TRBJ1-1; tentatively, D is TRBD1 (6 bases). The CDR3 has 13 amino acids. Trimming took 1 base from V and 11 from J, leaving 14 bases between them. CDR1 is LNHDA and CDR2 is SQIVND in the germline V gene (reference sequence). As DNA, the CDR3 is TGTGCCAGTAGTATAGTTTGGGGGCTCGAGGCTTTCTTT. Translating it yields CASSIVWGLEAFF.